Below, 22 T cell receptor beta chains from the same sample are listed, as sequenced in a study of post-analysis software for immune sequencing data (dated by TCRdb to the mid-2010s). Paper-wide results and their limitations: Four to six TRBV segments, including TRBV5-6, TRBV5-1 and TRBV20-1, were significantly more frequent in patients than controls.

Library preparation employed PCR. This sample was sequenced with an Illumina HiSeq 2500. To reduce PCR and sequencing biases, unique molecular identifiers were built into the TCR beta cDNA libraries. TCRdb ran its own pipeline on the public reads, namely fastp trimming at Q25 and MiXCR clone calling, and kept in-frame beta chains. Rows with one shared CDR3 protein collapse into an entry with the most common genes and DNA. The sample profile shows hundreds of thousands of distinct CDR3 sequences; 45% of them were found once. The top ten clonotypes cover 9% to 13% of the sample. For these receptors, no antigen is known. The specimen sequenced was blood. The origin of the receptors is a girl aged 10-17 years with multiple sclerosis.

This clonotype was observed a few times. This chain links TRBV24-1 with TRBJ2-1, with TRBD2 matching 8 bases. V was clipped by 0 bases and J by 5 bases; unmatched bases: 2. This CDR3 region has 15 residues. Germline V gene lookup returns CDR1 KGHDR and CDR2 SFDVKD. DNA for the CDR3: TGTGCCACCAGTGATTTGGGAGCGGGGGACAATGAGCAGTTCTTC. Translating it yields CATSDLGAGDNEQFF.

This clonotype has just a few counts. The CDR3, as DNA: TGCGCCAGCGGAGCCGGGAGTGCATACAATGAGCAGTTCTTC. Translated: CASGAGSAYNEQFF. The genes are TRBV10-2 and TRBJ2-1, with D perhaps TRBD2 (6 bases). The V gene's germline CDR1 is WSHSY and CDR2 SAAADI. The CDR3 is 14 residues long. The V end was cut by 8 bases, the J end by 4 bases, with 15 bases between.

Concerning this clonotype: The junction does not match germline at one end; this may be a read error. The rearrangement links TRBV6-5 to TRBJ1-1, with D perhaps matching TRBD1 (6 bases). Germline CDR1 MNHEY, CDR2 SVGAGI. This CDR3 has 14 residues. This chain's CDR3 is CASSPGVENTEAFF. For the CDR3, the DNA is TGCGCCAGCAGCCCAGGGGTGGAGAACACTGAAGCTTTCTTT.

The chain carries TRBV7-9 and TRBJ2-7; D possibly corresponds to TRBD1 (6 bases). The CDR3 sequence is 14 residues long. Trimming left V 0 bases short and J 4 bases short, with 10 bases between. Looked up from germline, CDR1 is SEHNR and CDR2 is FQNEAQ (reference sequence). CDR3 loop: CASSLAGQTYEQYF. Here the CDR3 DNA reads TGTGCCAGCAGCTTAGCAGGACAGACATACGAGCAGTACTTC.

Concerning this clonotype: A read error may be the cause here, since a much bigger clone is one base away. CDR3 nucleotides: TGCGCCAGCAGCCAAGAGGGTACTTTTGGTCAGAGGACAGATACGCAGTATTTT. Its translation is CASSQEGTFGQRTDTQYF. This chain connects TRBV4-3 to TRBJ2-3; no definite D call. The CDR3 extends over 18 amino acids. Germline V lookup: CDR1 LGHNA, CDR2 YSLEER. V lost 0 bases and J 3 bases, leaving 19 bases between the germline ends.

CDR3 sequence reads: CSARPGQGAYEQYF. In DNA, the CDR3 is TGCAGTGCTAGGCCGGGACAGGGAGCCTACGAGCAGTACTTC. V gene TRBV20-1 combines with J gene TRBJ2-5; the match to TRBD1 covers 9 bases. The J call may be wrong; the DNA end is better matched by TRBJ2-7. CDR1 DFQATT and CDR2 SNEGSKA come from the germline V gene (reference sequence). The CDR3 extends over 14 amino acids.

In its sample, this clonotype was seen a few times. V is TRBV10-1 and J is TRBJ2-3; no clear D. V lost 0 bases and J lost 8, with 9 bases in between. Germline assignment: CDR1 WNHNN and CDR2 SYGVQD (reference sequence). This CDR3 has 13 residues. The CDR3, as DNA: TGCGCCAGCAGTGAGTCGATCTGGGGTACGCAGTATTTT. Its protein product is CASSESIWGTQYF.

In the case of this clonotype: One end of the junction does not line up with germline, which may come from a read error. The rearrangement joins TRBV7-2 to TRBJ2-5, with 8 bases lining up with TRBD1. The germline CDR1 and CDR2 sequences are SGHTA and FQGNSA. The CDR3 has 14 residues. CDR3 residues: CASMPGQGRETRYF. As DNA, the CDR3 is TGTGCCAGCATGCCAGGACAGGGCCGGGAGACCCGGTACTTC. Drawing the rest from reference TRBV7-2 and TRBJ2-5, the complete variable domain is GAGVSQSPSNKVTEKGKDVELRCDPISGHTALYWYRQSLGQGLEFLIYFQGNSAPDKSGLPSDRFSAERTGGSVSTLTIQRTQQEDSAVYLCASMPGQGRETRYFGPGTRLLVL.

On this clonotype: At one of its ends the junction is not consistent with the germline gene, which may arise from a read error. The V and J genes are TRBV7-2 and TRBJ2-3; 10 bases map to TRBD1. This CDR3 spans 15 amino acids. Germline CDR1 SGHTA, CDR2 FQGNSA. CDR3 residues: CASSYDRGLTDAQYF. For the CDR3, the DNA is TGTGCCAGCAGCTATGACAGGGGGCTGACAGATGCGCAGTATTTT.

The DNA for the CDR3 is TGTGCCAGCAGCGGCGGGTTCGGCAGGGCAGATACGCAGTATTTT. Amino acid sequence: CASSGGFGRADTQYF. The chain is built from TRBV5-6 and TRBJ2-3; the D gene could be TRBD1 or TRBD2 (5 bases each). Trimming cost V 4 bases and J 4 bases, with 16 bases left between them. The CDR3 is made up of 15 amino acids. The germline CDR1 and CDR2 sequences are SGHDT and YYEEEE.

This clonotype showed up just a few times. The chain is built from TRBV5-1 and TRBJ2-7; D ambiguous. V shed 0 bases and J shed 2 bases, with 6 bases lying between them. Germline values: CDR1 SGHRS, CDR2 YFSETQ. CDR3 size: 13 residues. The CDR3, as DNA: TGCGCCAGCAGCTTGGACGGAACCTACGAGCAGTACTTC. This encodes CASSLDGTYEQYF.

This chain's CDR3 is CATSSLDDLDTEAFF. CDR3 DNA sequence: TGTGCCACCAGCAGTCTGGACGATTTAGACACTGAAGCTTTCTTT. The V and J genes are TRBV15 and TRBJ1-1; D is ambiguous. The CDR3 has 15 amino acids. V shed 3 bases and J shed 3 bases, with 14 bases lying between them. The germline V gene encodes CDR1 LNHNV and CDR2 YYDKDF (reference sequence).

V is TRBV7-9 and J is TRBJ1-2; a possible D gene is TRBD1 (6 bases). The CDR3 extends over 14 amino acids. V lost 6 bases and J 0 bases, leaving 11 bases between the germline ends. Germline V CDR1 and CDR2: SEHNR, FQNEAQ (reference sequence). CDR3 DNA sequence: TGTGCCAGCAGAAAGGGGGAAGCTAACTATGGCTACACCTTC. Amino acid sequence: CASRKGEANYGYTF.

V usage is TRBV7-2 and J usage is TRBJ2-5; perhaps TRBD2 as D (6 bases). Germline assignment: CDR1 SGHTA and CDR2 FQGNSA. V lost 5 bases and J 1 base, leaving 11 bases between the germline ends. The CDR3 runs to 14 residues. CDR3 sequence reads: CASSGGWTQETQYF. For the CDR3, the DNA is TGTGCCAGCAGCGGAGGGTGGACCCAAGAGACCCAGTACTTC.

CDR3 sequence reads: CASSRGLAGARYEQYF. The CDR3 DNA reads TGTGCCAGCAGCCGGGGACTAGCGGGAGCCCGCTACGAGCAGTACTTC. The rearrangement links TRBV14 to TRBJ2-7; 14 nucleotides match TRBD2. After removal of 4 bases from V and 3 bases from J, the junction contained 5 bases not matched to a gene. The CDR3 sequence is 16 residues long. Germline V lookup: CDR1 SGHDN, CDR2 FVKESK.

This CDR3 reads CASWERSSTDTQYF. The CDR3 region has the DNA TGCGCCAGCTGGGAGCGATCTAGCACAGATACGCAGTATTTT. This chain connects TRBV5-1 to TRBJ2-3; D might be TRBD2 (5 bases). V was shortened by 7 bases and J by 0 bases, with 12 bases between the two germline ends. This CDR3 has 14 residues. CDR1 SGHRS and CDR2 YFSETQ come from the germline V gene.

This rearrangement joins TRBV7-2 to TRBJ1-1; 8 positions agree with TRBD1. The CDR3 consists of 15 residues. Losses at the gene ends were 5 bases for V and 2 bases for J; bases not matched to a gene: 7. The V gene's germline CDR1 is SGHTA and CDR2 FQGNSA. Written as DNA, the CDR3 is TGTGCCAGCAGCACCACAGGGGGTTTTAACACTGAAGCTTTCTTT. It translates to CASSTTGGFNTEAFF.

This chain uses TRBV9 with TRBJ2-1, with D maybe TRBD2 (6 bases). The J call may not be correct, given that the DNA end is closer to TRBJ2-7. This CDR3 contains 15 residues. Germline V gene lookup returns CDR1 SGDLS and CDR2 YYNGEE. In DNA, the CDR3 is TGTGCCAGCAGCGTATCGGGGGAGGAGTACAATGAGCAGTACTTC. Translated: CASSVSGEEYNEQYF.

V usage is TRBV29-1 and J usage is TRBJ2-5; 9 bases line up with TRBD2. Matching the DNA end better, TRBJ2-7 makes the J call doubtful. Germline loops: CDR1 SQVTM, CDR2 ANQGSEA. The CDR3 extends over 14 amino acids. CDR3 coding DNA: TGCAGCGTGAATAGCGGGAGAGGTCGCTCCGAGCAGTACTTC. Residues: CSVNSGRGRSEQYF.

The gene calls are TRBV20-1 and TRBJ2-1; TRBD2 agrees at 9 bases. The CDR3 runs 16 residues. V shed 7 bases, J shed 6 bases, and the junction held 16 bases outside the gene matches. Per germline, CDR1 DFQATT and CDR2 SNEGSKA (reference sequence). CDR3 bases: TGCAGTGTAGAGGGCGGGAGGGCCTCGTTTTTCAATGAGCAGTTCTTC. Translated: CSVEGGRASFFNEQFF.

Of note for this clonotype: The junction departs from the called germline gene at one end, perhaps through a read error. This chain joins TRBV18 and TRBJ1-1; D not certain. From germline, CDR1 is KGHSH and CDR2 LQKENI. The CDR3 is 13 residues long. CDR3 loop: CANSPRQNTEAFF. The CDR3 coding sequence is TGTGCCAACTCACCACGGCAGAACACTGAAGCTTTCTTT.

As to this clonotype: Likely a read error: the CDR3 ends without its conserved phenylalanine or tryptophan. The chain joins TRBV20-1 to TRBJ1-1; the D is unclear. Trimming removed 0 bases from V and 3 bases from J, with 8 bases in between. CDR1 and CDR2 from the germline V gene are DFQATT and SNEGSKA (reference sequence). The CDR3 covers 13 residues. The CDR3 sequence is CSARDLTHTEAFL. The CDR3 bases are TGCAGTGCTAGAGATTTGACCCACACTGAAGCTTTCTTG.